The 3 T cell receptor beta chains presented below share a single source sample, sequenced in a study of T cell changes during pregnancy in multiple sclerosis. Some clones are missing from TCRdb's copy, which holds only in-frame ones; the method was immunoSEQ multiplex PCR. The profile shows around 65,000 clones, under 95% of them singletons. Sequencing used peripheral blood, obtained in the third trimester of pregnancy. Every receptor here comes from a female donor in good health, enrolled as a control in a pregnancy study.

This CDR3 is CASSLSGVDGYTF. CDR3 DNA: TGTGCCAGCAGCTTATCAGGGGTTGATGGCTACACCTTC. The chain joins TRBV7-6 to TRBJ1-2; D may be TRBD1 (6 bases). The CDR3 loop spans 13 amino acids. The V end lost 2 bases, the J end lost 6 bases, and 10 bases lay between the germline ends. Germline CDR1 SGHVS, CDR2 FNYEAQ.

V gene TRBV19 combines with J gene TRBJ1-4, with 11 bases fitting TRBD1. This CDR3 spans 19 amino acids. Per germline, CDR1 LNHDA and CDR2 SQIVND (reference sequence). V trimming: 6 bases; J trimming: 3 bases; junction bases outside the gene matches: 15. This CDR3 reads CASSRFWTGGAGANEKLFF. DNA for the CDR3: TGTGCCAGTAGCCGCTTTTGGACAGGGGGCGCGGGGGCTAATGAAAAACTGTTTTTT. Using reference TRBV19 and TRBJ1-4 for the parts outside the CDR3, the full variable domain is DGGITQSPKYLFRKEGQNVTLSCEQNLNHDAMYWYRQDPGQGLRLIYYSQIVNDFQKGDIAEGYSVSREKKESFPLTVTSAQKNPTAFYLCASSRFWTGGAGANEKLFFGSGTQLSVL.

This clone was observed a handful of times. The rearrangement links TRBV5-1 to TRBJ2-5; 11 bases fit TRBD1. Germline CDR1 SGHRS, CDR2 YFSETQ. Trimming at V came to 3 bases and at J to 4 bases, leaving 11 bases not matched to a gene. The CDR3 extends over 17 amino acids. Here the CDR3 DNA reads TGCGCCAGCAGCTCTTCCTGGACAGGGGGCCTATTAGAGACCCAGTACTTC. Protein product: CASSSSWTGGLLETQYF.